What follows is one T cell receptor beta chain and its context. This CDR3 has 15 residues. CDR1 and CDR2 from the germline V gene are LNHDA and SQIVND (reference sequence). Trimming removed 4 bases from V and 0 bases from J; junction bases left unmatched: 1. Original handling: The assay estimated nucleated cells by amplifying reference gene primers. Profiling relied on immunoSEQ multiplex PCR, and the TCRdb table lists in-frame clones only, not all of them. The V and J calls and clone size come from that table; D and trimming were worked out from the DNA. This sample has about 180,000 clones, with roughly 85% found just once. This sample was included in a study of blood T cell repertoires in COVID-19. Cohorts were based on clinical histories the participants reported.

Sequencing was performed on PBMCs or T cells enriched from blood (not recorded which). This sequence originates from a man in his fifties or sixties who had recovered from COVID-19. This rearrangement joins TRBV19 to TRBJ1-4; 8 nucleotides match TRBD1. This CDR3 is CASSTGGSTNEKLFF. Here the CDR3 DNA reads TGTGCCAGTAGTACAGGGGGCTCAACTAATGAAAAACTGTTTTTT. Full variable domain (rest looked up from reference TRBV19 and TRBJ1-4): DGGITQSPKYLFRKEGQNVTLSCEQNLNHDAMYWYRQDPGQGLRLIYYSQIVNDFQKGDIAEGYSVSREKKESFPLTVTSAQKNPTAFYLCASSTGGSTNEKLFFGSGTQLSVL.